This is a list of T cell receptor beta chains from one sample in a study of B cell selection in AIRE deficiency. Libraries were prepared by immunoSEQ multiplex PCR; TCRdb keeps only in-frame clonotypes and omits some of them. The top ten hold about 2% of the sample, which has about 21,000 clones, about 95% seen once. The sequenced sample was Tregs sorted from PBMCs. The receptors here all came from a human donor with AIRE deficiency. Both conserved end residues are part of each CDR3. The order of the fields is D gene, clone size, J gene, V gene, CDR3 protein, CDR3 DNA. D genes are given only for firm matches. The size field is filled for only some rows; it gives once, few, many or a size class.

TRBD2 NA TRBJ2-1 TRBV19 CASRTRLADHNEQFF TGTGCCAGCCGGACCCGACTAGCGGACCACAATGAGCAGTTCTTC
NA NA TRBJ2-2 TRBV19 CASSIGQLNTGELFF TGTGCCAGTAGTATCGGACAGCTTAACACCGGGGAGCTGTTTTTT
NA NA TRBJ2-7 TRBV6-1 CASSYRYEQYF TGTGCCAGCAGTTACCGCTACGAGCAGTACTTC
NA NA TRBJ1-2 TRBV6-5 CASSPDKGDGYTF TGTGCCAGCAGTCCGGACAAGGGCGATGGCTACACCTTC
TRBD2 NA TRBJ2-1 TRBV4-2 CASSQAQPGLAVPEQFF TGTGCCAGCAGCCAAGCCCAACCGGGACTAGCGGTTCCTGAGCAGTTCTTC
NA NA TRBJ1-1 TRBV19 CASSIFREAFF TGTGCCAGTAGTATATTCAGGGAAGCTTTCTTT
NA once TRBJ2-5 TRBV10-3 CAISDGGETQYF TGTGCCATCAGTGATGGGGGGGAGACCCAGTACTTC
TRBD1 NA TRBJ1-2 TRBV5-6 CASSIRDRIRCTF TGTGCCAGCAGCATCCGGGACAGAATTCGATGCACCTTC
NA NA TRBJ2-1 TRBV6-5 CASSYFKEQFF TGTGCCAGCAGTTATTTTAAAGAGCAGTTCTTC
NA NA TRBJ2-7 TRBV18 CASSPFLAHEQYF TGTGCCAGCTCACCATTTCTAGCCCACGAGCAGTACTTC
TRBD2 NA TRBJ2-7 TRBV5-1 CASSLPGLAIHEQYF TGCGCCAGCAGCTTGCCCGGACTAGCGATCCACGAGCAGTACTTC
TRBD2 NA TRBJ2-3 TRBV28 CASSLHGLAGGSDTQYF TGTGCCAGCAGTCTTCACGGACTAGCGGGAGGGTCAGATACGCAGTATTTT
NA NA TRBJ2-7 TRBV28 CASSFSHSRLYEQYF TGTGCCAGCAGTTTCAGTCACAGCCGGTTGTACGAGCAGTACTTC
TRBD2 NA TRBJ2-1 TRBV7-9 CASSRNEREEQFF TGTGCCAGCAGCCGCAATGAGCGGGAGGAGCAGTTCTTC
TRBD2 NA TRBJ2-7 TRBV6-5 CASRTSGRYEQYF TGTGCCAGTCGGACTAGCGGGAGATACGAGCAGTACTTC
NA NA TRBJ1-1 TRBV27 CASSFLPPFGTDNTEAFF TGTGCCAGCAGTTTTCTACCTCCATTTGGGACGGATAACACTGAAGCTTTCTTT
NA NA TRBJ2-3 TRBV5-1 CASSGWGQQDTQYF TGCGCCAGCAGCGGCTGGGGCCAGCAAGATACGCAGTATTTT
NA NA TRBJ2-7 TRBV5-1 CASSSGTGNYEQYF TGCGCCAGCAGCTCCGGGACTGGTAACTACGAGCAGTACTTC
TRBD2 once TRBJ2-7 TRBV7-3 CASGGRSSYEQYF TGTGCCAGCGGCGGGAGGAGTTCCTACGAGCAGTACTTC
NA NA TRBJ1-3 TRBV15 CATSSLDRGLGNTIYF TGTGCCACCAGCAGCTTGGACCGGGGGTTGGGAAACACCATATATTTT
NA few TRBJ1-3 TRBV28 CASSFNGRNTIYF TGTGCCAGCAGTTTCAATGGGCGGAACACCATATATTTT
NA NA TRBJ2-3 TRBV18 CASSRTDTQYF TGTGCCAGCTCACGCACAGATACGCAGTATTTT
TRBD1 NA TRBJ2-3 TRBV5-1 CASSLVTGNTGDTQYF TGCGCCAGCAGCCTCGTGACAGGGAACACTGGAGATACGCAGTATTTT
NA NA TRBJ2-5 TRBV2 CASSEGGRAETQYF TGTGCCAGCAGTGAAGGGGGCAGGGCAGAGACCCAGTACTTC
NA once TRBJ2-2 TRBV19 CASSIGWGLNTGELFF TGTGCCAGTAGTATAGGGTGGGGACTCAACACCGGGGAGCTGTTTTTT
NA few TRBJ1-2 TRBV5-4 CASSLARPAGNYGYTF TGTGCCAGCAGCTTGGCTCGGCCAGCGGGAAACTATGGCTACACCTTC
NA NA TRBJ1-3 TRBV5-4 CASSLGRSSGNTIYF TGTGCCAGCAGCTTGGGTCGGAGCTCTGGAAACACCATATATTTT
NA NA TRBJ2-1 TRBV4-3 CASSQKHSLYNEQFF TGCGCCAGCAGCCAAAAACACAGCTTATACAATGAGCAGTTCTTC
NA NA TRBJ2-5 TRBV2 CASSARTPDRIQYF TGTGCCAGCAGTGCCAGGACCCCCGACCGGATCCAGTACTTC
NA NA TRBJ1-5 TRBV5-1 CASSLVPAQPQHF TGCGCCAGCAGCTTGGTGCCCGCTCAGCCCCAGCATTTT
TRBD1 NA TRBJ1-5 TRBV28 CASSLPGQVLRYSNQPQHF TGTGCCAGCAGCCTCCCGGGACAGGTTTTACGATATAGCAATCAGCCCCAGCATTTT
TRBD2 NA TRBJ2-7 TRBV28 CASRRLAGGYEQYF TGTGCCAGCAGAAGACTAGCGGGGGGCTACGAGCAGTACTTC
TRBD1 once TRBJ1-1 TRBV12-5 CASGLLRTGQGPFSLPNTEAFF TGTGCTAGTGGTTTGCTGCGAACGGGACAGGGTCCGTTCTCCCTACCGAACACTGAAGCTTTCTTT
NA once TRBJ2-4 TRBV29-1 CSIRVAKNIQYF TGCAGCATCAGAGTAGCCAAAAACATTCAGTACTTC
TRBD1 NA TRBJ1-2 TRBV5-4 CASSLDLGGNYGYTF TGTGCCAGCAGCTTGGATCTAGGGGGCAACTATGGCTACACCTTC
NA NA TRBJ2-1 TRBV29-1 CSVERPSVRGHEQFF TGCAGCGTTGAAAGGCCGTCGGTGCGGGGGCATGAGCAGTTCTTC
NA NA TRBJ1-1 TRBV5-1 CASKTGQPMNTEAFF TGCGCCAGCAAAACGGGACAACCGATGAACACTGAAGCTTTCTTT
NA NA TRBJ1-1 TRBV11-3 CASSLEGRAGTEAFF TGTGCCAGCAGCTTAGAAGGCCGGGCGGGGACTGAAGCTTTCTTT
TRBD2 NA TRBJ2-1 TRBV28 CASSVTSGSSEQFF TGTGCCAGCAGCGTGACTAGCGGGAGTTCTGAGCAGTTCTTC
NA NA TRBJ2-3 TRBV5-4 CASSLVVLPSTDTQYF TGTGCCAGCAGCTTGGTAGTTTTACCTAGCACAGATACGCAGTATTTT
NA NA TRBJ2-5 TRBV10-3 CAISEFKETQYF TGTGCCATCAGTGAGTTTAAAGAGACCCAGTACTTC
NA once TRBJ2-2 TRBV7-3 CASSPIAANTGELFF TGTGCCAGCAGCCCCATAGCGGCGAACACCGGGGAGCTGTTTTTT
NA NA TRBJ2-3 TRBV7-2 CASSLAVGDTQYF TGTGCCAGCAGCTTGGCGGTAGGGGATACGCAGTATTTT
NA once TRBJ2-1 TRBV7-9 CASRRDPSNEQFF TGTGCCAGCAGACGAGACCCCTCCAATGAGCAGTTCTTC
TRBD2 NA TRBJ2-1 TRBV10-3 CAISESQREGLNEQFF TGTGCCATCAGTGAGTCACAGCGGGAGGGCCTAAATGAGCAGTTCTTC
TRBD2 NA TRBJ2-1 TRBV4-2 CASSQVTSGTHEQFF TGTGCCAGCAGCCAAGTTACTAGCGGGACCCATGAGCAGTTCTTC
TRBD1 once TRBJ1-4 TRBV27 CASAPGQQRKLFF TGTGCCAGCGCTCCGGGACAGCAGAGGAAACTGTTTTTT
TRBD2 NA TRBJ2-3 TRBV11-2 CASSPWAGGTDTQYF TGTGCCAGCAGCCCATGGGCGGGAGGTACAGATACGCAGTATTTT
TRBD2 few TRBJ2-7 TRBV28 CASSLFTGTSGRAYF TGTGCCAGCAGTTTATTTACCGGGACTAGCGGGAGGGCTTACTTC
NA NA TRBJ1-5 TRBV30 CAWSQSLGNQPQHF TGTGCCTGGAGTCAGAGCTTGGGCAATCAGCCCCAGCATTTT
TRBD2 NA TRBJ2-2 TRBV11-3 CASSFLLAGYTGELFF TGTGCCAGCAGCTTTCTCCTAGCGGGATACACCGGGGAGCTGTTTTTT
TRBD1 NA TRBJ2-1 TRBV11-2 CASSFRTGIYNEQFF TGTGCCAGCAGCTTTCGGACAGGGATATACAATGAGCAGTTCTTC
TRBD2 NA TRBJ2-3 TRBV5-1 CASRGLAGDTDTQYF TGCGCCAGCAGGGGACTAGCGGGAGATACAGATACGCAGTATTTT
TRBD2 NA TRBJ2-1 TRBV11-2 CASSGSALAGGNEQFF TGTGCCAGCAGCGGGAGTGCACTAGCGGGAGGTAATGAGCAGTTCTTC